What follows are 24 T cell receptor beta chains derived from one specimen sequenced in a study of blood T cell repertoires in COVID-19 (dated by TCRdb to the early 2020s). The method was the immunoSEQ multiplex PCR assay. The table was pulled from immuneACCESS by TCRdb, which kept in-frame rearrangements only. Such tables lose some clones; where checked, under half of the loss comes from unresolved V genes, and the rest has no known cause. The sample records hundreds of thousands of clones, approximately 83% of which are singletons. Of the sample, 3.5% to 4.5% falls within the top ten clones. Source material: PBMCs or T cells enriched from blood (not recorded which). The receptors stem from a woman in her 40s with acute COVID-19.

The CDR3 sequence: CASSPHPRGNTEAFF. DNA for the CDR3: TGTGCCAGCAGCCCCCACCCCAGGGGAAACACTGAAGCTTTCTTT. V and J are TRBV7-2 and TRBJ1-1, with a weak D call TRBD1 (6 bases). Trimming shortened V by 5 bases and J by 2 bases, and 15 bases separated the two germline ends. The CDR3 has 15 residues. CDR1 is SGHTA and CDR2 is FQGNSA in the germline V gene.

V and J are TRBV28 and TRBJ1-4; 8 nucleotides match TRBD1. Germline CDR1 MDHEN, CDR2 SYDVKM. The V gene end was trimmed by 6 bases and the J gene end by 0 bases; junction bases not matched to a gene: 6. The CDR3 totals 16 residues. DNA for the CDR3: TGTGCCAGCAGCCTTGACAGGGGATCAACTAATGAAAAACTGTTTTTT. Amino acid sequence: CASSLDRGSTNEKLFF.

The chain links TRBV7-9 to TRBJ1-6; TRBD1 aligns across 9 bases. V shed 3 bases, J shed 9 bases, and the junction held 3 bases outside the gene matches. This CDR3 region has 14 residues. Germline CDR1 and CDR2: SEHNR and FQNEAQ (reference sequence). The CDR3 bases are TGTGCCAGCAGCTTTCAGGACAGGGGTTCACCCCTCCACTTT. Protein: CASSFQDRGSPLHF.

The table lists this clone with a few counts. The chain links TRBV6-5 to TRBJ1-1; D might be TRBD1 (5 bases). V was trimmed by 10 bases and J by 1 base, leaving 10 bases between them. CDR1 is MNHEY, CDR2 SVGAGI, per germline. This CDR3 is built from 12 residues. The CDR3 DNA reads TGTGCCACCTCGGACAAGAACACTGAAGCTTTCTTT. This gives the protein CATSDKNTEAFF.

This chain joins TRBV19 and TRBJ1-5, with D uncertain. CDR3 length: 13 residues. Looked up from germline, CDR1 is LNHDA and CDR2 is SQIVND (reference sequence). V was pared by 3 bases and J by 7 bases, with 10 bases between. This CDR3 reads CASSISGEQPQHF. The CDR3 DNA is TGTGCCAGTAGTATCTCCGGGGAACAGCCCCAGCATTTT.

J is TRBJ2-2 and V is TRBV28; TRBD1 might be the D (5 bases). The CDR3 length is 19 residues. The germline V gene encodes CDR1 MDHEN and CDR2 SYDVKM. The V end lost 0 bases, the J end lost 0 bases, and 17 bases lay between the germline ends. DNA of the CDR3: TGTGCCAGCAGTTTATGGCAGGCCAGGGCAGCCTCGAACACCGGGGAGCTGTTTTTT. It codes for CASSLWQARAASNTGELFF.

This clone was counted a few times. V gene TRBV7-2 combines with J gene TRBJ2-7; a weak D match, TRBD1 (5 bases). V was shortened by 5 bases and J by 5 bases, with 19 bases between the two germline ends. This CDR3 contains 15 residues. Germline V gives CDR1 SGHTA, CDR2 FQGNSA. In nucleotides, the CDR3 is TGTGCCAGCAGCCCCATGGTCGGCAGGGTGAACGAGCAGTACTTC. As protein: CASSPMVGRVNEQYF.

V gene TRBV18 combines with J gene TRBJ2-7; TRBD2 is a possible D gene (5 bases). The V and J ends lost 3 bases and 7 bases respectively, with 10 bases between them. This CDR3 comprises 12 residues. Germline V gene sequence: CDR1 KGHSH, CDR2 LQKENI. The CDR3 loop is CASSPRTGEQYF. Here the CDR3 DNA reads TGTGCCAGCTCACCTCGGACGGGAGAGCAGTACTTC.

The V call is TRBV5-6, the J call TRBJ2-7; 7 bases line up with TRBD2. CDR3 size: 13 residues. Unmatched junction bases numbered 4, after V lost 4 bases and J lost 3 bases. The germline gives CDR1 SGHDT, CDR2 YYEEEE. CDR3 sequence reads: CASSGRGIYEQYF. The DNA for the CDR3 is TGTGCCAGCAGCGGGCGGGGGATCTACGAGCAGTACTTC.

The chain recombines TRBV7-9 with TRBJ2-4; 7 bases match TRBD2. Germline trimming cut 7 bases from V and 0 bases from J; bases unmatched to any gene: 9. The germline V gene has CDR1 SEHNR and CDR2 FQNEAQ (reference sequence). This CDR3 contains 16 residues. DNA for the CDR3: TGTGCCAGCACCAATCCTAGCGGACTAGCCAAAAACATTCAGTACTTC. Its translation is CASTNPSGLAKNIQYF.

This sequence joins TRBV28 and TRBJ2-2; 7 bases are shared with TRBD2. Germline-derived CDR1 and CDR2 are MDHEN and SYDVKM. The V and J ends lost 5 bases and 2 bases, in that order; junction bases with no gene match: 5. The CDR3 totals 15 residues. CDR3 bases: TGTGCCAGCAGTGTAGCGGGCCTAAACACCGGGGAGCTGTTTTTT. Translated, it gives CASSVAGLNTGELFF.

The chain couples TRBV3-1 (or the pseudogene TRBV3-2) to TRBJ1-6; 7 nucleotides align to TRBD1. The CDR3 contains 16 residues. Losses at the gene ends were 6 bases for V and 1 base for J; bases not matched to a gene: 6. Germline-derived CDR1 and CDR2 are LGHDT and YNNKEL (reference sequence). The DNA of the CDR3 is TGTGCCAGCAGTCTCCGGGACAGTTCCTATAATTCACCCCTCCACTTT. As protein: CASSLRDSSYNSPLHF.

This sequence joins TRBV9 and TRBJ1-5; D is uncertain. The CDR3 covers 13 residues. The V end was cut by 1 base, the J end by 0 bases, with 2 bases between. Germline CDR1 reads SGDLS; CDR2 reads YYNGEE. DNA of the CDR3: TGTGCCAGCAGCGTACTTAGCAATCAGCCCCAGCATTTT. Its protein product is CASSVLSNQPQHF.

This clone was seen a single time. V and J are TRBV2 and TRBJ2-7; TRBD2 matches 10 bases. The length of the CDR3 is 15 residues. Germline values: CDR1 SNHLY, CDR2 FYNNEI. V lost 5 bases, J lost 4 bases, and 8 bases stayed unmatched. The CDR3 sequence is CASSRLAGELYEQYF. The CDR3 DNA reads TGTGCCAGCAGTCGTCTAGCGGGAGAATTATACGAGCAGTACTTC.

The V gene is TRBV15, the J gene TRBJ1-2; no reliable D call. Germline V gene lookup returns CDR1 LNHNV and CDR2 YYDKDF (reference sequence). V lost 0 bases, J lost 0 bases, and 11 bases lay in between. The CDR3 loop spans 16 amino acids. The CDR3 loop reads CATSRDSAATNYGYTF. The DNA of the CDR3 is TGTGCCACCAGCAGAGATTCTGCGGCTACTAACTATGGCTACACCTTC.

The chain uses TRBV19 and TRBJ1-5; D not certain. V was clipped by 7 bases and J by 1 base, with 11 bases between them. Germline CDR1 is LNHDA and CDR2 is SQIVND (reference sequence). The CDR3 is 14 amino acids. The CDR3 region is CASTSVGSNQPQHF. DNA for the CDR3: TGTGCCAGTACGTCCGTGGGCAGCAATCAGCCCCAGCATTTT.

The gene calls are TRBV5-4 and TRBJ2-7, with D possibly being TRBD1 (7 bases). V was trimmed by 5 bases and J by 6 bases, leaving 21 bases between them. The germline CDR1 and CDR2 sequences are SGHNT and YYREEE (reference sequence). The CDR3 is 15 residues long. The CDR3: CASSQATNRGGEQYF. CDR3 DNA sequence: TGTGCCAGCAGTCAAGCGACCAACAGGGGAGGCGAGCAGTACTTC. Filled out from reference TRBV5-4 and TRBJ2-7, the complete variable domain reads ETGVTQSPTHLIKTRGQQVTLRCSSQSGHNTVSWYQQALGQGPQFIFQYYREEENGRGNFPPRFSGLQFPNYSSELNVNALELDDSALYLCASSQATNRGGEQYFGPGTRLTVT.

This chain connects TRBV6-5 to TRBJ1-5, with a weak D call TRBD1 (5 bases). V lost 2 bases and J lost 1, with 9 bases in between. CDR1 and CDR2 (germline): MNHEY, SVGAGI. This CDR3 has 15 residues. CDR3 nucleotides: TGTGCCAGCAGTTACGCCGGGGGGAGCAATCAGCCCCAGCATTTT. Protein: CASSYAGGSNQPQHF.

The V call is TRBV11-3, the J call TRBJ1-6; a weak D match, TRBD1 (5 bases). CDR1 SGHNT and CDR2 YENEEA come from the germline V gene. This CDR3 has 16 residues. The V and J ends lost 5 bases and 7 bases respectively, with 18 bases between them. The CDR3 is CASSPIDPPGNSPLHF. The CDR3 region has the DNA TGTGCCAGCAGCCCTATAGACCCGCCAGGGAATTCACCCCTCCACTTT. The full variable domain, in which reference TRBV11-3 and TRBJ1-6 provide the parts outside the CDR3, is EAGVVQSPRYKIIEKKQPVAFWCNPISGHNTLYWYLQNLGQGPELLIRYENEEAVDDSQLPKDRFSAERLKGVDSTLKIQPAELGDSAVYLCASSPIDPPGNSPLHFGNGTRLTVT.

The rearrangement joins TRBV7-9 to TRBJ2-7; 13 positions match TRBD2. Germline CDR1 SEHNR, CDR2 FQNEAQ (reference sequence). With V trimmed by 3 bases and J by 7 bases, 6 bases remained unmatched. The CDR3 covers 15 residues. In nucleotides, the CDR3 is TGTGCCAGCAGCTTCCCGACTAGCGGGGGGTGGGAGCAGTACTTC. It codes for CASSFPTSGGWEQYF.

This chain uses TRBV4-2 with TRBJ2-7; tentative D call: TRBD1 (6 bases). V lost 7 bases, J lost 0 bases, and 16 bases lay in between. The CDR3 spans 15 residues. Germline values: CDR1 LGHNA, CDR2 YNFKEQ. The CDR3 DNA reads TGTGCCAGCAAGCTCAGGGGCGATAGCTCCTACGAGCAGTACTTC. Protein sequence: CASKLRGDSSYEQYF.

J is TRBJ2-2 and V is TRBV28; 7 bases align to TRBD1. Germline-derived CDR1 and CDR2 are MDHEN and SYDVKM. The CDR3 spans 13 residues. V shed 8 bases and J 4 bases; nucleotides not matched to a gene: 4. CDR3 amino acids: CASRQGVTGELFF. The CDR3 DNA is TGTGCCAGCCGACAGGGAGTCACCGGGGAGCTGTTTTTT.

This sequence joins TRBV3-1 (or the pseudogene TRBV3-2) and TRBJ2-7; 7 nucleotides match TRBD2. Germline V gene lookup returns CDR1 LGHDT and CDR2 YNNKEL (reference sequence). The CDR3 totals 16 residues. V shed 1 base, J shed 0 bases, and the junction held 6 bases outside the gene matches. CDR3 sequence reads: CASSQARRTSSYEQYF. CDR3 nucleotide sequence: TGTGCCAGCAGCCAAGCGCGGCGGACTAGCTCCTACGAGCAGTACTTC.

The V call is TRBV6-2 or TRBV6-3, the J call TRBJ2-5; 7 nucleotides agree with TRBD2. After removal of 3 bases from V and 0 bases from J, the junction contained 16 bases not matched to a gene. CDR1 MNHEY and CDR2 SVGEGT come from the germline V gene. The CDR3 is 19 residues long. CDR3 region: CASSYNPELAARYQETQYF. DNA of the CDR3: TGTGCCAGCAGTTATAACCCCGAGCTAGCGGCCAGGTACCAAGAGACCCAGTACTTC.